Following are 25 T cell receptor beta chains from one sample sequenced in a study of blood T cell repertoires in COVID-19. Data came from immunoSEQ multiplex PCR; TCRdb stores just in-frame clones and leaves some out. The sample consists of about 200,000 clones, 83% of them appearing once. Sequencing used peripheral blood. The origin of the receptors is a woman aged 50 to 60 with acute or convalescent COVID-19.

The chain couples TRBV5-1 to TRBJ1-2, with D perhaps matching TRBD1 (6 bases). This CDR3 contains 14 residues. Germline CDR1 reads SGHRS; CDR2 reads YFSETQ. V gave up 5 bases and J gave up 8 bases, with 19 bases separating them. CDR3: CASSSSQGPGGYTF. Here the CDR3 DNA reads TGCGCCAGCAGTTCCTCTCAGGGGCCGGGCGGCTACACCTTC.

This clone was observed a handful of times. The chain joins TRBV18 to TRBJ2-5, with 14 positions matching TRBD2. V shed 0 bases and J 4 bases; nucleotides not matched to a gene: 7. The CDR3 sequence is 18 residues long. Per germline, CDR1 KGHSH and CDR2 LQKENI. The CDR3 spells CASSPPTSGREEGETQYF. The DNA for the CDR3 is TGTGCCAGCTCACCACCGACTAGCGGGAGGGAGGAGGGAGAGACCCAGTACTTC.

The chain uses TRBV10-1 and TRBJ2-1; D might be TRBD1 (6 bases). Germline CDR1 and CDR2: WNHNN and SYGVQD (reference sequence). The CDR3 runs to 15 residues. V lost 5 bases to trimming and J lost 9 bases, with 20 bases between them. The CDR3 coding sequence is TGCGCCAGCAGTACCTCCACAGGGCTATTCGGTGAGCAGTTCTTC. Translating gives CASSTSTGLFGEQFF.

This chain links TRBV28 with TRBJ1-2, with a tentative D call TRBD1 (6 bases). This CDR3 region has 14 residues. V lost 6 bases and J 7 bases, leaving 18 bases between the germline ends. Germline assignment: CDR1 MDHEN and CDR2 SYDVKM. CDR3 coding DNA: TGTGCCAGCAGGTTACTGACGTCCAGGGGTGGCTACACCTTC. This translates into CASRLLTSRGGYTF.

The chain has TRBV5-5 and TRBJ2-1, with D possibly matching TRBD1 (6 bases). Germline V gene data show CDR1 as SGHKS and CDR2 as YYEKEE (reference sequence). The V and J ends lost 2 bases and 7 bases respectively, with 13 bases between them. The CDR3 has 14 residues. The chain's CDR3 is CASSFGPQGNEQFF. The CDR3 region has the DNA TGTGCCAGCAGCTTCGGCCCCCAGGGGAATGAGCAGTTCTTC.

CDR3 sequence reads: CAISEPTGGGRADTQYF. The CDR3 DNA reads as TGTGCCATCAGTGAGCCCACCGGTGGCGGGAGGGCAGATACGCAGTATTTT. This rearrangement joins TRBV10-3 to TRBJ2-3, with 9 bases that match TRBD2. Germline V lookup: CDR1 ENHRY, CDR2 SYGVKD. After removal of 2 bases from V and 4 bases from J, the junction contained 10 bases not matched to a gene. There are 17 residues in the CDR3.

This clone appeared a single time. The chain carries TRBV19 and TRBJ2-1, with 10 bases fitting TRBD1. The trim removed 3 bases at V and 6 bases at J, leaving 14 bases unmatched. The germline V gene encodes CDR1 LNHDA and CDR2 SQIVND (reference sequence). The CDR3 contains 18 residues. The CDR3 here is CASSIKGTGTGARNEQFF. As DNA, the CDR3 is TGTGCCAGTAGTATCAAGGGAACCGGGACAGGGGCACGCAATGAGCAGTTCTTC. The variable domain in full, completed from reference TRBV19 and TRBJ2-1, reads DGGITQSPKYLFRKEGQNVTLSCEQNLNHDAMYWYRQDPGQGLRLIYYSQIVNDFQKGDIAEGYSVSREKKESFPLTVTSAQKNPTAFYLCASSIKGTGTGARNEQFFGPGTRLTVL.

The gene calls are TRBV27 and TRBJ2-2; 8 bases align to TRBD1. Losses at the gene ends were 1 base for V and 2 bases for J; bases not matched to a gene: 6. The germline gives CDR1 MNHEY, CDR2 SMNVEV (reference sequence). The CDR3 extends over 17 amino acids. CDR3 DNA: TGTGCCAGCAGTTTATATGGGACAGGTTTAAACACCGGGGAGCTGTTTTTT. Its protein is CASSLYGTGLNTGELFF.

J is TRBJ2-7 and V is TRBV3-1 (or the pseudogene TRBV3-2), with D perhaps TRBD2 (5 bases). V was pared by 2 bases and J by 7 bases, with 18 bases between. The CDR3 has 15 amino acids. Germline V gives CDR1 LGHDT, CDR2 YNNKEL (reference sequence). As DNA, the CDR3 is TGTGCCAGCAGCCAACACAGTCTAGCCGGCGGGGAGCAGTACTTC. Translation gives CASSQHSLAGGEQYF.

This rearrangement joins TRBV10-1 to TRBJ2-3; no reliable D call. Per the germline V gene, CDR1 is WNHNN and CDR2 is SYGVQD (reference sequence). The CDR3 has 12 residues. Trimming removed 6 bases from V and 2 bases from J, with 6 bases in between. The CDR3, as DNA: TGCGCCAGCAGCCTTAACACAGATACGCAGTATTTT. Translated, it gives CASSLNTDTQYF.

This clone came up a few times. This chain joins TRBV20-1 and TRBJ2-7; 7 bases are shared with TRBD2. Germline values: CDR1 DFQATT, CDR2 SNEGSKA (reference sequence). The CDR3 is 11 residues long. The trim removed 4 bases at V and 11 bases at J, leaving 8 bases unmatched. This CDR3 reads CSAMPRLAEYF. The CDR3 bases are TGCAGTGCTATGCCCCGTCTAGCGGAGTACTTC.

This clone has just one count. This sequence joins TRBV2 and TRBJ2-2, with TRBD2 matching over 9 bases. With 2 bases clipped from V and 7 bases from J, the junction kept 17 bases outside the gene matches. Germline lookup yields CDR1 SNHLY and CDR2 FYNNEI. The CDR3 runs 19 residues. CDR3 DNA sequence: TGTGCCAGCAGTGAATTTGGAATTGCTAGCGGGATGGGGGGCGGGGAGCTGTTTTTT. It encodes CASSEFGIASGMGGGELFF. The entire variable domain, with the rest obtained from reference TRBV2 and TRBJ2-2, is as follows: EPEVTQTPSHQVTQMGQEVILRCVPISNHLYFYWYRQILGQKVEFLVSFYNNEISEKSEIFDDQFSVERPDGSNFTLKIRSTKLEDSAMYFCASSEFGIASGMGGGELFFGEGSRLTVL.

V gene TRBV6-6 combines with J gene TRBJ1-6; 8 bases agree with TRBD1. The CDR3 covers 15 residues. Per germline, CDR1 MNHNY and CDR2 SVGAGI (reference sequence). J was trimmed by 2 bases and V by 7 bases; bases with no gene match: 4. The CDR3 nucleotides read TGTGCCAGCAACCCACAGGGGGCCTATAATTCACCCCTCCACTTT. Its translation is CASNPQGAYNSPLHF.

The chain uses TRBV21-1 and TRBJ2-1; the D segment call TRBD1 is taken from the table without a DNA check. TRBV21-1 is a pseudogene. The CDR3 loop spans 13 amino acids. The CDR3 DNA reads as TGTGCCAGCAGCTCAATCTCCTACAATGAGCAGTTCTTC. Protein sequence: CASSSISYNEQFF.

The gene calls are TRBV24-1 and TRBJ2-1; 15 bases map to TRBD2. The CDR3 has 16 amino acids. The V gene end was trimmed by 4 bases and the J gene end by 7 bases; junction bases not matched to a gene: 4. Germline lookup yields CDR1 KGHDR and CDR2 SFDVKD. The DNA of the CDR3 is TGTGCCACCAGTGACCGAGGGACTAGCGGGAGGAATGAGCAGTTCTTC. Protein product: CATSDRGTSGRNEQFF.

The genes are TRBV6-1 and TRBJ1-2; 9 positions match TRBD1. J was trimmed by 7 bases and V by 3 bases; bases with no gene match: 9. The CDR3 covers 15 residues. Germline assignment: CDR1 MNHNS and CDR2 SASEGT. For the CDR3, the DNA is TGTGCCAGCAGTGAGGGACAGGGCATCCCCGGTGGCTACACCTTC. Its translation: CASSEGQGIPGGYTF.

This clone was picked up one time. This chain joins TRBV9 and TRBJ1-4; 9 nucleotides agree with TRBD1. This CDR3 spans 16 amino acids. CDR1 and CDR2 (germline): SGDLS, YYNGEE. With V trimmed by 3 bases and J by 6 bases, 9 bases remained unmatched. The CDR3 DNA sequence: TGTGCCAGCAGCGCAGGGTGGGGACAGGGTTATGAAAAACTGTTTTTT. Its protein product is CASSAGWGQGYEKLFF.

The DNA of the CDR3 is TGTGCCAGTAGCTACAGGGGACAGGACTACGAGCAGTACTTC. Translation: CASSYRGQDYEQYF. The V gene is TRBV19, the J gene TRBJ2-7; 8 nucleotides match TRBD1. Germline V CDR1 and CDR2: LNHDA, SQIVND (reference sequence). After removal of 6 bases from V and 3 bases from J, the junction contained 7 bases not matched to a gene. The CDR3 covers 14 residues.

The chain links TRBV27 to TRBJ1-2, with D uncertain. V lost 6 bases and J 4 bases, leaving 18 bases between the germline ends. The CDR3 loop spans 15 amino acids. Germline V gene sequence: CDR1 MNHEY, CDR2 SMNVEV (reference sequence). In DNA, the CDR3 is TGTGCCAGCAGATTTCAAATGGGCACCGTCTATGGCTACACCTTC. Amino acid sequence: CASRFQMGTVYGYTF.

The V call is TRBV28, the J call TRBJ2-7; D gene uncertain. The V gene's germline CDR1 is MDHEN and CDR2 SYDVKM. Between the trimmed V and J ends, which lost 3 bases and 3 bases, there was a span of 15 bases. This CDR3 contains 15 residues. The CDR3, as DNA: TGTGCCAGCAGTTTGCCCCAAGCACTCAACTACGAGCAGTACTTC. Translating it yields CASSLPQALNYEQYF. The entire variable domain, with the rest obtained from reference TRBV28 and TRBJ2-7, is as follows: DVKVTQSSRYLVKRTGEKVFLECVQDMDHENMFWYRQDPGLGLRLIYFSYDVKMKEKGDIPEGYSVSREKKERFSLILESASTNQTSMYLCASSLPQALNYEQYFGPGTRLTVT.

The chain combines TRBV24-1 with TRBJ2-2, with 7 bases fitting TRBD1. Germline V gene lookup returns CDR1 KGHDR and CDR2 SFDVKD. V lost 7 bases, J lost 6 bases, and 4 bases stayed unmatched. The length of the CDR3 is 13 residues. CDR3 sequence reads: CATRTGSSGELFF. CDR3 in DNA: TGTGCCACCAGGACAGGGTCATCCGGGGAGCTGTTTTTT.

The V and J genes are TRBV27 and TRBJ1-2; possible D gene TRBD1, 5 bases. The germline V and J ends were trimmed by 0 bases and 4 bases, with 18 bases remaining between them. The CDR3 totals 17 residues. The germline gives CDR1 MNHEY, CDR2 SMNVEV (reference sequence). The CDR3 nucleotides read TGTGCCAGCAGTTTATCGGGGGGTAGGAAGGTGGGCTATGGCTACACCTTC. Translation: CASSLSGGRKVGYGYTF.

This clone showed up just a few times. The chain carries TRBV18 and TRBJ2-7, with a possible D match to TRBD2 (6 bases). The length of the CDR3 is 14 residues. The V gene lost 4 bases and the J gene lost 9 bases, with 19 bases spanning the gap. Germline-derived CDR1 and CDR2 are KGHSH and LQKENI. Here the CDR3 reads CASSLSGDPAGQYF. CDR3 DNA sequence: TGTGCCAGCTCACTATCGGGGGACCCCGCTGGGCAGTACTTC.

As DNA, the CDR3 is TGCGCCAGCAGCACTTCACCCCGGGACTTCAATCAGCCCCAGCATTTT. The encoded protein is CASSTSPRDFNQPQHF. This chain uses TRBV5-1 with TRBJ1-5, with TRBD1 as a possible D gene (5 bases). Trimming removed 4 bases at V and 3 bases at J, with 17 bases between. Looked up from germline, CDR1 is SGHRS and CDR2 is YFSETQ. The CDR3 is 16 amino acids.

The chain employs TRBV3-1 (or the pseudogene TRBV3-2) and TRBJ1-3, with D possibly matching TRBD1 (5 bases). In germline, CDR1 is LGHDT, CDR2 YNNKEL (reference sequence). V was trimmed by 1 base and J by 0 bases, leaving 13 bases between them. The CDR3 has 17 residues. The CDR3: CASSQGGASISGNTIYF. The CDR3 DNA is TGTGCCAGCAGCCAAGGTGGGGCTTCGATCTCTGGAAACACCATATATTTT.